This TCR beta chain is from a study of T cells in Graves' hyperthyroidism and ophthalmopathy. Patients were excluded because of uncontrolled infection, other autoimmune disease, pregnancy or lactation. General study points: Blood also showed most of the thyroid clonotypes that were expanded above 0.001. Ophthalmopathy was told apart from stable hyperthyroidism by a 13 V-J model. Median prediction lead before ophthalmopathy onset was around 7 months with the model.

This clonotype was seen more than once but under ten times. Its antigen is unidentified. Using RNA transcripts as the source, TCR beta CDR3 regions were amplified. Carried out on the TCR CDR3, a first-round RT-PCR used the HTBI primer set. TCRdb used MiXCR to reprocess the multiplex PCR reads, holding one entry per CDR3 protein. The sample holds approximately 700,000 distinct CDR3 sequences, 40% to 55% seen once. V lost 6 bases and J 3 bases, leaving 12 bases between the germline ends. CDR3 size: 13 residues. CDR1 and CDR2 from the germline V gene are DFQATT and SNEGSKA (reference sequence). This receptor was taken from an adult man with Graves' disease, either hyperthyroidism or ophthalmopathy (not recorded which). The source material was peripheral blood or thyroid tissue (not recorded which). The chain has TRBV20-1 and TRBJ1-3, with D tentatively TRBD1 (6 bases). The CDR3 is CSAQNRVGNTIYF. As DNA, the CDR3 is TGCAGTGCCCAGAACAGGGTTGGAAACACCATATATTTT.